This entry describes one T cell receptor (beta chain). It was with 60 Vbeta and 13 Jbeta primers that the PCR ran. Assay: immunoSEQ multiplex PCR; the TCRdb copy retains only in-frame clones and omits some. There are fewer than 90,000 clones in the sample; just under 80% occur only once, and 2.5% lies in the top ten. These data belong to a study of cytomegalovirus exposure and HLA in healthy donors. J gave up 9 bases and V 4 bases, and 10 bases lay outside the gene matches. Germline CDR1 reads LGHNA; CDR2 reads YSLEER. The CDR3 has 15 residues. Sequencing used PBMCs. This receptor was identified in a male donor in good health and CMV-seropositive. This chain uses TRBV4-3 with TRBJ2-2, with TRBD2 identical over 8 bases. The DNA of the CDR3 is TGCGCCAGCAGCCCGACTAGCGTGGGTTACCGGGAGCTGTTTTTT. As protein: CASSPTSVGYRELFF.